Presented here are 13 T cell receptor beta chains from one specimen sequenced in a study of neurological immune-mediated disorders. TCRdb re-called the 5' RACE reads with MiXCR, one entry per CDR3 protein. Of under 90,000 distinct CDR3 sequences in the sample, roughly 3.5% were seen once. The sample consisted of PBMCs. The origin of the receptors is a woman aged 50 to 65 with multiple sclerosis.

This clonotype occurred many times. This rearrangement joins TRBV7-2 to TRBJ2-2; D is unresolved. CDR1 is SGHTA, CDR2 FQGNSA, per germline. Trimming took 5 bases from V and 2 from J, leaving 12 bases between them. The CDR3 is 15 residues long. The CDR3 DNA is TGTGCCAGCAGCCCCACCTTGCTCAACACCGGGGAGCTGTTTTTT. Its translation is CASSPTLLNTGELFF.

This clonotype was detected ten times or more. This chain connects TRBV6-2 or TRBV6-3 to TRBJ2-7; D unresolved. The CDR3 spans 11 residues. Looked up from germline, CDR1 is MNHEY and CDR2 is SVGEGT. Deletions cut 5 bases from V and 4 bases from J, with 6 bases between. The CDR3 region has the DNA TGTGCCAGCAGTGACCTTTACGAGCAGTACTTC. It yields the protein CASSDLYEQYF.

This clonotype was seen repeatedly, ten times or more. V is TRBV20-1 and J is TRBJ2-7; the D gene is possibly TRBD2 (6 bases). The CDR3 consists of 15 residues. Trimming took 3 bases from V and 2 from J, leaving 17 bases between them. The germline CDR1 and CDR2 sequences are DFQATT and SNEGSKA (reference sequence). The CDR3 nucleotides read TGCAGTGCTAGTGGATCTGGGGACTCAGCCTACGAGCAGTACTTC. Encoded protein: CSASGSGDSAYEQYF.

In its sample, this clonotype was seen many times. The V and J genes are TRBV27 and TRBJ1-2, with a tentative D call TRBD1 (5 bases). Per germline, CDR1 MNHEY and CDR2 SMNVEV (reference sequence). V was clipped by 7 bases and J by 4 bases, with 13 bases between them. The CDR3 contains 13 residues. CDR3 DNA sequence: TGTGCCAGCACCGCCAGGGAAGGCTATGGCTACACCTTC. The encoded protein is CASTAREGYGYTF.

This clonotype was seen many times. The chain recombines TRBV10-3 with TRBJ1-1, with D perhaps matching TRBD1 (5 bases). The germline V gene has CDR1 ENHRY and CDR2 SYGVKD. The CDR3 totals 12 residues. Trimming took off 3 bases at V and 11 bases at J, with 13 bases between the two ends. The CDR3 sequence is CAISDSGRLAFF. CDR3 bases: TGTGCCATCAGTGATTCAGGGCGTCTGGCTTTCTTT.

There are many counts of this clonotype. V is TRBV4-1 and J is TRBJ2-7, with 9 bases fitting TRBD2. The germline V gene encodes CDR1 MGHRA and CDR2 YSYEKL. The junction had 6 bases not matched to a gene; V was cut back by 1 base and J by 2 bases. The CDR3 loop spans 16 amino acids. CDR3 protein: CASSQVLAGATYEQYF. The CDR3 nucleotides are TGCGCCAGCAGCCAAGTTTTAGCGGGGGCAACCTACGAGCAGTACTTC.

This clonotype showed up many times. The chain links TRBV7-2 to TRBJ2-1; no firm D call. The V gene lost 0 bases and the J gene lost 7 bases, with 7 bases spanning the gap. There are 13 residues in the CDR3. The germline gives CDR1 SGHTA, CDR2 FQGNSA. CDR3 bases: TGTGCCAGCAGCTTAGCGCTGGGTAATGAGCAGTTCTTC. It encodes CASSLALGNEQFF.

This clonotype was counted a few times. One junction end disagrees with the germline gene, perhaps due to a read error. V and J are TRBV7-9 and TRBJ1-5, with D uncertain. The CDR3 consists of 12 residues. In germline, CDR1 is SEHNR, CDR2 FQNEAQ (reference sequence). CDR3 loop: CDSHKVGQPQHF. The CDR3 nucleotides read TGTGACAGCCACAAAGTTGGGCAGCCCCAGCATTTT.

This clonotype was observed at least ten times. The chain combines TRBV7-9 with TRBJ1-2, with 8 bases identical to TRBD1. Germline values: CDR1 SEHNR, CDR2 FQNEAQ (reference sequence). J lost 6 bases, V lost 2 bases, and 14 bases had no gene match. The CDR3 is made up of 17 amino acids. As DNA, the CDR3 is TGTGCCAGCAGCTTATCCGGCCCCTCTGGACAGGGAGATGGCTACACCTTC. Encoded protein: CASSLSGPSGQGDGYTF. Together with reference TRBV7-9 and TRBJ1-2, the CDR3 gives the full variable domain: DTGVSQNPRHKITKRGQNVTFRCDPISEHNRLYWYRQTLGQGPEFLTYFQNEAQLEKSRLLSDRFSAERPKGSFSTLEIQRTEQGDSAMYLCASSLSGPSGQGDGYTFGSGTRLTVV.

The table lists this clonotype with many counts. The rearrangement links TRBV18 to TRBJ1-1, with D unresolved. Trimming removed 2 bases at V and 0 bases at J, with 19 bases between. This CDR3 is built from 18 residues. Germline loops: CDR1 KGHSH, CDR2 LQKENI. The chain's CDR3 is CASSPSEPWADMNTEAFF. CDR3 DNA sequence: TGTGCCAGCTCACCAAGTGAGCCCTGGGCAGATATGAACACTGAAGCTTTCTTT. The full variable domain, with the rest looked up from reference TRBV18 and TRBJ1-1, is NAGVMQNPRHLVRRRGQEARLRCSPMKGHSHVYWYRQLPEEGLKFMVYLQKENIIDESGMPKERFSAEFPKEGPSILRIQQVVRGDSAAYFCASSPSEPWADMNTEAFFGQGTRLTVV.

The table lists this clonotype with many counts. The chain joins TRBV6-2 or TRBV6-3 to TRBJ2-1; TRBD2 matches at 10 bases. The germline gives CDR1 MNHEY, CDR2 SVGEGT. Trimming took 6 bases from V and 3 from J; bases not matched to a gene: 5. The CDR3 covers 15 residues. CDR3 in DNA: TGTGCCAGCAGGGAGCGGGGGGGCAACTACAATGAGCAGTTCTTC. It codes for CASRERGGNYNEQFF.

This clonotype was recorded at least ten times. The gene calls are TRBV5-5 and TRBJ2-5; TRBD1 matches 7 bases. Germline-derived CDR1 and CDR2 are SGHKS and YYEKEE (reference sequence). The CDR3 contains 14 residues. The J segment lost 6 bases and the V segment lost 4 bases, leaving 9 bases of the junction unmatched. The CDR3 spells CASSPLGGGQTQYF. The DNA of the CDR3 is TGTGCCAGCAGCCCCCTAGGGGGCGGGCAGACCCAGTACTTC.

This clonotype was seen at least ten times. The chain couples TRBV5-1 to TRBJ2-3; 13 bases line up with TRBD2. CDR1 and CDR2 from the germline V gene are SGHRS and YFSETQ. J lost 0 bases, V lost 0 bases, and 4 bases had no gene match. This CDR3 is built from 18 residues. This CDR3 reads CASSLGLAGGPSTDTQYF. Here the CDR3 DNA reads TGCGCCAGCAGCTTGGGACTAGCGGGGGGCCCTAGCACAGATACGCAGTATTTT.